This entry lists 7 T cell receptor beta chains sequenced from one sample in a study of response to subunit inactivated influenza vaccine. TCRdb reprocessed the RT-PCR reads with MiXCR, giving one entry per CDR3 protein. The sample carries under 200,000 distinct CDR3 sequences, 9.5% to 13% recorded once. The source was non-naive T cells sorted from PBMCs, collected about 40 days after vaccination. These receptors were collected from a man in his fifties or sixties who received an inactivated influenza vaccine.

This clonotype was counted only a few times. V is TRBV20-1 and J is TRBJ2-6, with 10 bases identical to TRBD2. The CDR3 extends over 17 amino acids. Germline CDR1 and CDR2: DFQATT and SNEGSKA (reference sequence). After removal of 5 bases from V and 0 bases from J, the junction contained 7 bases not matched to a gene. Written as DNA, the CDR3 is TGCAGTGCTTGGGAGCGGGAGGGAAACTCTGGGGCCAACGTCCTGACTTTC. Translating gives CSAWEREGNSGANVLTF.

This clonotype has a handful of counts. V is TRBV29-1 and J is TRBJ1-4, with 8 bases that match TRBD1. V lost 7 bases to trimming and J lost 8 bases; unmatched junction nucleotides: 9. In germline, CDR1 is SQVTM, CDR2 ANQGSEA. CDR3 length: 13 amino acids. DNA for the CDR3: TGCAGCGCCCGGACAGGGTATCGGGAAAAACTGTTTTTT. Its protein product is CSARTGYREKLFF.

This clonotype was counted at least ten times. The CDR3 DNA is TGTGCCAGCAGCTTAGACACTAACTATGGCTACACCTTC. This gives the protein CASSLDTNYGYTF. This chain connects TRBV7-9 to TRBJ1-2; no definite D call. CDR1 and CDR2 from the germline V gene are SEHNR and FQNEAQ (reference sequence). The CDR3 extends over 13 amino acids. V shed 1 base and J shed 0 bases, with 3 bases lying between them.

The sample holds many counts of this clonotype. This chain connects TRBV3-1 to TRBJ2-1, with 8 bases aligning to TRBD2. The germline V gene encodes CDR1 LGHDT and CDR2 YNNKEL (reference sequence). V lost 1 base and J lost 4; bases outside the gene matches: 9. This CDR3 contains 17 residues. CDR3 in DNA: TGTGCCAGCAGCCAAGTGGTTGGACTAGCAGGTTACAATGAGCAGTTCTTC. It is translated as CASSQVVGLAGYNEQFF.

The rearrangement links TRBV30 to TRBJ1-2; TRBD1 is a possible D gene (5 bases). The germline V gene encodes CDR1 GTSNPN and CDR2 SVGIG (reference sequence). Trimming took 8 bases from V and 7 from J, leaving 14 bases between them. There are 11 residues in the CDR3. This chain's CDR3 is CAVSFGAGYTF. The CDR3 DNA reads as TGTGCCGTCAGCTTTGGGGCTGGCTACACCTTC.

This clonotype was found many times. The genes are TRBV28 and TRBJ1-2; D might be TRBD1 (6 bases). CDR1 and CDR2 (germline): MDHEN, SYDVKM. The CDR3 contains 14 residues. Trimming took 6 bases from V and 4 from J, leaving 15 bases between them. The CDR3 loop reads CASSKTGTTYGYTF. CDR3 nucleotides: TGTGCCAGCAGCAAAACCGGGACAACCTATGGCTACACCTTC.

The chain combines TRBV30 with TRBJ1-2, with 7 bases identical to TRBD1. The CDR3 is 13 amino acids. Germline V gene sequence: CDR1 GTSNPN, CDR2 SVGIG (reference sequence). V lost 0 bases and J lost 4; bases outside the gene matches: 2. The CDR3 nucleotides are TGTGCCTGGAGTGTACAGGGGATCTATGGCTACACCTTC. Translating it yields CAWSVQGIYGYTF.